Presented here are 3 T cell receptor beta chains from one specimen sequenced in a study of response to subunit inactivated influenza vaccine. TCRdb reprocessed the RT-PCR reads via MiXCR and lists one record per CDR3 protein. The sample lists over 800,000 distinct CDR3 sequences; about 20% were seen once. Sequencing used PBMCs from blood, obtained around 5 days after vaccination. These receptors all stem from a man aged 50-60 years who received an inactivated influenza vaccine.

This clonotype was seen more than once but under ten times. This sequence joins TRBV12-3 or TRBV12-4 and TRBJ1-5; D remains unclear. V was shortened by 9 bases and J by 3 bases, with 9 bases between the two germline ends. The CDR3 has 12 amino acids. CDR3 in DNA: TGTGCCAGTACAGTCTACAATCAGCCCCAGCATTTT. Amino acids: CASTVYNQPQHF.

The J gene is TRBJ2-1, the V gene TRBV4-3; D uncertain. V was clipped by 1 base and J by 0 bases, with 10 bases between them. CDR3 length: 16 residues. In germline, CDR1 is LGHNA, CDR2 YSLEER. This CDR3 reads CASSQGFPSSYNEQFF. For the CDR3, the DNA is TGCGCCAGCAGCCAAGGGTTCCCGAGCTCCTACAATGAGCAGTTCTTC.

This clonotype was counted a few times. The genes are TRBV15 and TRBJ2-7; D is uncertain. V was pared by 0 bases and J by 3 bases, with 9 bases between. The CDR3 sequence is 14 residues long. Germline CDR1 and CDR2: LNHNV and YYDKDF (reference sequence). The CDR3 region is CATSRDLEYYEQYF. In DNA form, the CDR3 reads TGTGCCACCAGCAGAGACTTAGAATACTACGAGCAGTACTTC.